The entry below describes one TCR beta chain. This sample was taken from a study of blood T cells in healthy people across ages. The V gene's germline CDR1 is SQVTM and CDR2 ANQGSEA. J gave up 5 bases and V 3 bases, and 4 bases lay outside the gene matches. CDR3 length: 13 amino acids. Primers used in a second PCR of about 6 to 11 cycles were a sample-barcoded 5' primer and a J-beta primer mix. TCRdb recomputed calls from the 5' RACE reads with MiXCR, one row per CDR3 protein. Of over a million distinct CDR3 sequences listed, 35% to 50% are singletons. Input material: blood. The sequence derives from a woman aged 55-69 years in good health. The chain links TRBV29-1 to TRBJ2-1, with 7 bases lining up with TRBD1. CDR3 in DNA: TGCAGCGTTGAGACAGGGTTACACAATGAGCAGTTCTTC. Translating gives CSVETGLHNEQFF.